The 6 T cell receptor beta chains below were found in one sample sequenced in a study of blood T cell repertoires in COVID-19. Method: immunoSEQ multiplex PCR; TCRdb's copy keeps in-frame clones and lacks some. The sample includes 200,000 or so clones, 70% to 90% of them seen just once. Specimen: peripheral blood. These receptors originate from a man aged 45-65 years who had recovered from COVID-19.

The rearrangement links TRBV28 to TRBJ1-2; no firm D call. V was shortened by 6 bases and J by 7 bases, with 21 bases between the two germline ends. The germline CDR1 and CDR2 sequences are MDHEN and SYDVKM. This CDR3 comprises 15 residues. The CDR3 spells CASSPAFPLSGGYTF. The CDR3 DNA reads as TGTGCCAGCAGCCCTGCGTTCCCCCTCAGCGGTGGCTACACCTTC.

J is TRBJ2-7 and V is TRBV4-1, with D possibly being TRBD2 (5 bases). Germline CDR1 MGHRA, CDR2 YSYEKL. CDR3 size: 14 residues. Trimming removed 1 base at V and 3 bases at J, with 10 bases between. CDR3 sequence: CASSQGGLGYEQYF. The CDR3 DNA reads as TGCGCCAGCAGCCAAGGAGGGTTGGGCTACGAGCAGTACTTC.

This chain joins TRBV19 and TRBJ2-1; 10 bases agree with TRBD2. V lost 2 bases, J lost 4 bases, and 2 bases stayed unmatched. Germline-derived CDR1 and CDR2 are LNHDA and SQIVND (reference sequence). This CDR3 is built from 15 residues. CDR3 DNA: TGTGCCAGTAGTATAATTAGCGGGGGGTACAATGAGCAGTTCTTC. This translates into CASSIISGGYNEQFF.

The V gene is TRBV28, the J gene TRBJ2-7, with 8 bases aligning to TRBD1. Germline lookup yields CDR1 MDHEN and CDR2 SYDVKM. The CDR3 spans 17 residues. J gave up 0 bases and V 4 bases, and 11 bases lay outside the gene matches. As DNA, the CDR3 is TGTGCCAGCAGTTCCCCATCTAGGACAGGGAGCTCCTACGAGCAGTACTTC. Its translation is CASSSPSRTGSSYEQYF.

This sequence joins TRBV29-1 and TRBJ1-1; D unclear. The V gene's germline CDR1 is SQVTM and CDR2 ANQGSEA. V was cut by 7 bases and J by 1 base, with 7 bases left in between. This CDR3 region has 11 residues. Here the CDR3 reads CSADWNTEAFF. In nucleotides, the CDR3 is TGCAGCGCTGACTGGAACACTGAAGCTTTCTTT. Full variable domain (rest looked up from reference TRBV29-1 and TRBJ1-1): SAVISQKPSRDICQRGTSLTIQCQVDSQVTMMFWYRQQPGQSLTLIATANQGSEATYESGFVIDKFPISRPNLTFSTLTVSNMSPEDSSIYLCSADWNTEAFFGQGTRLTVV.

CDR3 sequence (DNA): TGTGCCAGCAGCCCCGACAGGGCCCCTCGGGAGCAGTACTTC. It is translated as CASSPDRAPREQYF. V is TRBV3-1 (or the pseudogene TRBV3-2) and J is TRBJ2-7, with 7 bases matching TRBD1. Germline-derived CDR1 and CDR2 are LGHDT and YNNKEL (reference sequence). There are 14 residues in the CDR3. V lost 4 bases, J lost 7 bases, and 10 bases stayed unmatched.